This T cell receptor beta chain was profiled in a study of vaccination and CD4 T cells after COVID-19. This clonotype was observed a single time. Its antigen is undetermined. Once obtained from cultured CD4+ T cells, the DNA was sequenced using the Oncomine TCR Beta short-read assay. Genomic DNA was drawn out of CD4+ T cells grown in culture. TCRdb reanalysed the PCR reads using MiXCR and keeps one entry per CDR3 protein. The sample yields about 11,000 distinct CDR3 sequences, approximately 60% seen once. The treatment was: roughly nine-day PBMC culture with coronavirus spike peptide pools or control peptides (ViraFEST assay). The CDR3 loop spans 16 amino acids. The germline V gene has CDR1 SEHNR and CDR2 FQNEAQ (reference sequence). J gave up 9 bases and V 5 bases, and 16 bases lay outside the gene matches.

The rearrangement uses TRBV7-9 and TRBJ2-4; 7 bases agree with TRBD1. The sequencing input was CD4+ T cells from blood, cultured in vitro. The receptor was derived from a human donor who had recovered from COVID-19. The CDR3 coding sequence is TGTGCCAGCAGCCGATCCAAGACAGGGAGTAGGGTCATTCAGTACTTC. This gives the protein CASSRSKTGSRVIQYF.